This is a list of T cell receptor beta chains from one sample in a study of blood T cell repertoires in COVID-19. The repertoire was sequenced with immunoSEQ multiplex PCR; TCRdb's copy has only in-frame clones and lacks some. The table includes approximately 94,000 clones, 85% detected once. The sample consisted of peripheral blood. These receptors came from a human donor in a cohort sampled during active COVID-19. Both conserved end residues are part of each CDR3. D genes are given only for firm matches. Clone size, where shown, is once, few, many, or a class for clones that have expanded.

clone size | J gene | D gene | V gene | CDR3 protein | CDR3 DNA
- | TRBJ1-1 | TRBD1 | TRBV5-1 | CASSWGQGGTEAFF | TGCGCCAGCAGCTGGGGACAGGGGGGCACTGAAGCTTTCTTT
- | TRBJ2-2 | - | TRBV7-2 | CASSLARGTGELFF | TGTGCCAGCAGCTTAGCGAGAGGAACCGGGGAGCTGTTTTTT
- | TRBJ1-3 | - | TRBV28 | CASRRPGNTIYF | TGTGCCAGCAGGCGCCCTGGAAACACCATATATTTT
- | TRBJ2-3 | TRBD1 | TRBV5-1 | CASSLGTGGPDTQYF | TGCGCCAGCAGCTTGGGGACAGGGGGCCCAGATACGCAGTATTTT
- | TRBJ2-2 | TRBD2 | TRBV7-2 | CASTLAGVPGELFF | TGTGCCAGCACTCTAGCGGGAGTACCCGGGGAGCTGTTTTTT
- | TRBJ2-7 | - | TRBV7-2 | CASSIERGGHEQYF | TGTGCCAGCAGTATAGAGAGGGGGGGCCACGAGCAGTACTTC
- | TRBJ1-3 | - | TRBV6-1 | CASSERGSSSSGNTIYF | TGTGCCAGCAGTGAACGAGGGAGCTCGAGCTCTGGAAACACCATATATTTT
- | TRBJ1-4 | TRBD1 | TRBV7-6 | CASSLVSGTENEKLFF | TGTGCCAGCAGCTTAGTCTCCGGGACAGAAAATGAAAAACTGTTTTTT
- | TRBJ2-7 | TRBD2 | TRBV19 | CASRPESGTSGYEQYF | TGTGCCAGTAGACCAGAATCCGGGACTAGCGGCTACGAGCAGTACTTC
- | TRBJ2-7 | - | TRBV19 | CASSEASGWSSYEQYF | TGTGCCAGTAGTGAGGCATCGGGGTGGTCGTCCTACGAGCAGTACTTC
- | TRBJ1-6 | - | TRBV5-1 | CASSLESGSSSPLHF | TGCGCCAGCAGCTTGGAATCAGGTTCCAGTTCACCCCTCCACTTT
- | TRBJ2-1 | TRBD2 | TRBV10-3 | CASLNSGGYNEQFF | TGTGCCTCCCTGAATAGCGGGGGCTACAATGAGCAGTTCTTC
- | TRBJ1-2 | - | TRBV4-1 | CASSQDRGSPYGYTF | TGCGCCAGCAGCCAAGATAGGGGGTCCCCCTATGGCTACACCTTC
- | TRBJ2-6 | - | TRBV21-1 | CASSKVAGEVPRCGANVLTF | TGTGCCAGCAGCAAAGTCGCGGGCGAGGTTCCCCGGTGTGGGGCCAACGTCCTGACTTTC
- | TRBJ2-1 | - | TRBV27 | CASSTSPRLSYNEQFF | TGTGCCAGCAGTACCTCCCCGCGGCTCTCCTACAATGAGCAGTTCTTC
- | TRBJ2-3 | TRBD2 | TRBV15 | CATSPLYSSGGETDTQYF | TGTGCCACCAGCCCACTATATTCTAGCGGGGGGGAGACAGATACGCAGTATTTT
once | TRBJ2-3 | - | TRBV11-2 | CATSLRYGTSTDTQYF | TGTGCCACTTCCTTAAGATACGGGACATCCACAGATACGCAGTATTTT
- | TRBJ2-1 | TRBD2 | TRBV11-2 | CASSPNLAGEQFF | TGTGCCAGCAGCCCTAATTTAGCGGGGGAGCAGTTCTTC
- | TRBJ2-1 | TRBD2 | TRBV10-3 | CAISAGLAGGNEQFF | TGTGCCATCAGTGCCGGACTAGCGGGAGGTAATGAGCAGTTCTTC
- | TRBJ2-5 | TRBD1 | TRBV2 | CASSGWTGRPETQYF | TGTGCCAGCAGTGGCTGGACAGGGCGCCCAGAGACCCAGTACTTC
- | TRBJ2-5 | TRBD2 | TRBV5-1 | CASSGGLAGGQETQYF | TGCGCCAGCAGCGGAGGACTAGCGGGGGGCCAAGAGACCCAGTACTTC
- | TRBJ2-1 | TRBD2 | TRBV20-1 | CSASFPSGRVNEQFF | TGCAGTGCTAGTTTCCCTAGCGGGAGGGTGAATGAGCAGTTCTTC
- | TRBJ2-3 | - | TRBV3-1/TRBV3-2 | CASSQDLGGACTDTQYF | TGTGCCAGCAGCCAAGATCTAGGTGGGGCCTGCACAGATACGCAGTATTTT
- | TRBJ2-7 | TRBD1 | TRBV7-2 | CASSRGPTGVSEQYF | TGTGCCAGCAGCCGGGGACCTACAGGGGTAAGCGAGCAGTACTTC
- | TRBJ1-3 | - | TRBV3-1/TRBV3-2 | CASSQDFSSGNTIYF | TGTGCCAGCAGCCAAGATTTCTCTTCTGGAAACACCATATATTTT
- | TRBJ2-1 | TRBD1 | TRBV5-1 | CASSQGQGIYNEQFF | TGCGCCAGCAGCCAGGGACAGGGAATCTACAATGAGCAGTTCTTC
- | TRBJ2-3 | TRBD2 | TRBV4-1 | CASSQDPSGRPTDTQYF | TGCGCCAGCAGCCAAGATCCCAGCGGGAGGCCCACAGATACGCAGTATTTT
- | TRBJ2-3 | TRBD2 | TRBV6-2/TRBV6-3 | CASSNPSGQTDTQYF | TGTGCCAGCAGTAATCCTAGCGGCCAAACAGATACGCAGTATTTT
- | TRBJ2-7 | TRBD2 | TRBV7-8 | CASSLGGGGTSGSYEQYF | TGTGCCAGCAGCTTAGGAGGAGGTGGGACTAGCGGGAGTTACGAGCAGTACTTC
- | TRBJ1-2 | TRBD1 | TRBV5-4 | CASSTGTGGASYGYTF | TGTGCCAGCAGCACCGGGACAGGGGGCGCGAGCTATGGCTACACCTTC
few | TRBJ2-7 | - | TRBV5-4 | CASSLWAGREQYF | TGTGCCAGCAGCTTGTGGGCAGGGCGGGAGCAGTACTTC
- | TRBJ2-7 | - | TRBV6-5 | CASSQKRTSEQYF | TGTGCCAGCAGCCAGAAGCGGACTTCCGAGCAGTACTTC
- | TRBJ2-3 | TRBD2 | TRBV9 | CASSDAGGPGSQYF | TGTGCCAGCAGCGATGCGGGAGGGCCTGGATCGCAGTATTTT
- | TRBJ1-4 | - | TRBV6-5 | CASRRSWSEKLFF | TGTGCCAGCAGACGGAGTTGGAGTGAAAAACTGTTTTTT
once | TRBJ2-2 | - | TRBV19 | CASRGGALGTGELFF | TGTGCCAGTAGGGGCGGGGCCCTAGGCACCGGGGAGCTGTTTTTT
- | TRBJ1-1 | - | TRBV5-4 | CASSLAGGNTEAFF | TGTGCCAGCAGCTTGGCCGGGGGGAACACTGAAGCTTTCTTT
- | TRBJ2-1 | TRBD2 | TRBV7-2 | CASSSDSGVSEQFF | TGTGCCAGCAGCTCCGATAGCGGGGTCAGTGAGCAGTTCTTC
many | TRBJ2-1 | - | TRBV9 | CASSVLGGQGTYNEQFF | TGTGCCAGCAGCGTACTGGGCGGCCAGGGAACCTACAATGAGCAGTTCTTC
- | TRBJ1-2 | TRBD1 | TRBV5-5 | CASSRGTGVNYGYTF | TGTGCCAGCAGCCGAGGGACAGGAGTTAACTATGGCTACACCTTC
- | TRBJ2-1 | TRBD2 | TRBV6-5 | CASKYSGGAGNEQFF | TGTGCCAGCAAATATAGCGGGGGGGCCGGCAATGAGCAGTTCTTC